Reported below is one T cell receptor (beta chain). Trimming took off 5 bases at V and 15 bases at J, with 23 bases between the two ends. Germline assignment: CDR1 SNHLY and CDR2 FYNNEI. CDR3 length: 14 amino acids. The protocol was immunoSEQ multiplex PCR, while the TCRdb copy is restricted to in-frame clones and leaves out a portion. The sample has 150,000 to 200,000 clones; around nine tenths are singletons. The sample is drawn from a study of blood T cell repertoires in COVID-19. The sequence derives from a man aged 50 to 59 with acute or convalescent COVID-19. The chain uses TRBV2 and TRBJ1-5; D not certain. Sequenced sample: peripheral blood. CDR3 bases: TGTGCCAGCAGTAAGATATCGGGTGCGGCAGAATGGCATTTT. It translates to CASSKISGAAEWHF.